This T cell receptor (beta chain) was sequenced in a study of blood T cell repertoires in COVID-19 (TCRdb year 2020). Regarding the research as a whole: Samples covering the acute and convalescent phases of COVID-19 were provided by collaborators in the United States, Italy and Spain. The repertoires were released in a freely available public database meant as a resource for research on the immune response to SARS-CoV-2. Deeply sampled blood TCRbeta repertoires from subjects exposed to, actively infected with, or recovered from COVID-19 were included in the dataset. The samples were drawn from two sources: the first 160 participants of the ongoing ImmuneRACE study, and over 1,000 subjects contributed by 6 global collaborators. Sample metadata almost always included a de-identified subject ID, COVID-19 status, age in years and sex. The material from the prospective study consisted of cDNA or gDNA derived from T cells, B-cell-depleted T cells, or PBMCs. Where available, HLA class I and class II types were obtained from metadata supplied by the sample provider rather than from assay-based typing. Beyond this particular receptor, the publication reports: Clinical and demographic metadata were provided uncurated, with the amount varying by source and participant.

With respect to this clone: The specificity of this receptor is unknown. No base quality values were provided; no much bigger clone lies one nucleotide off.

TCRbeta CDR3 regions were amplified from genomic DNA by means of the immunoSEQ Assay, a bias-controlled multiplex PCR. The authors' analysis ran thus. The number of nucleated cells in each sample was estimated from the amplification of reference gene primers within the assay. To quantify the absolute abundance of each unique TCRbeta CDR3 rearrangement, sequence reads were collapsed and filtered. For each sample, productive Simpson clonality was calculated as the square root of Simpson's diversity index across productive rearrangements. Imported from immuneACCESS, the table was reduced by TCRdb to in-frame sequences with V and J called. These copies leave out some clones; in studies compared against another copy, an unresolved V gene accounts for under half, and the cause of the remainder is not known. The DNA gave D and trimming, while V, J and clone size come from that table. Within this sample are tens of thousands of clones, with around four fifths of them counted one time only. Around 11% of the sample is held by the ten biggest clonotypes.

V is reduced by 7 bases and J by 2 bases, leaving a spacing of 17 bases between them. The CDR3 measures 15 amino acids from cysteine to phenylalanine. The entry retains the CDR3 DNA only, 45 bases that are in frame from base 1. CDR1 and CDR2 are read off the germline V gene (reference sequence) as MNHNY and SVGAGI. Collaborating institutions collected whole blood in K2EDTA tubes following their own protocols. For TCRbeta analysis, collaborators shipped samples as frozen whole blood, isolated PBMCs, or DNA extracted from either of those sample types. The sequencing input was peripheral blood. The rearrangement combines TRBV6-6 with TRBJ1-2; TRBD1 is possibly the D segment (6 matching bases). The TCR comes from a woman in her 70s with active or convalescent COVID-19. The CDR3 has the sequence CASTADPGTNYGYTF. The nucleotides are TGTGCCAGCACCGCGGACCCCGGGACAAACTATGGCTACACCTTC.